This T cell receptor beta chain was found in a study of shared clonotypes between healthy human individuals. Points from the study as a whole: Compared with memory subsets, naive subsets generally had larger estimated richness. A limitation of the genetic and exposure-history diversity represented arose from few donors. Apart from blood, nothing was sampled; tissue repertoires likely differ.

This table comes from immunoSEQ multiplex PCR, and its TCRdb copy is limited to in-frame clones, with some not included. The table includes roughly 2.2 million clones, 92% detected once. Regarding this clone: The antigen is not known.

Germline CDR1 reads SQVTM; CDR2 reads ANQGSEA. There are 14 residues in the CDR3. V gave up 1 base and J gave up 4 bases; unmatched junction bases: 1. Sequencing was done on a sample of naive CD4+ T cells from PBMCs. Subset: CD45RA+ positively selected. This clonotype was obtained from a young man in good health. Some clones in this sample may be carry-over from other donors' samples. This rearrangement joins TRBV29-1 to TRBJ2-3; 11 bases are shared with TRBD2. The CDR3: CSVEAGLAADTQYF. The CDR3 DNA is TGCAGCGTTGAAGCGGGACTAGCGGCAGATACGCAGTATTTT.